One sample yielded the 17 T cell receptor beta chains listed below, sequenced in a study of OX40 agonist ivuxolimab in advanced cancers. Measured with immunoSEQ multiplex PCR; TCRdb has only the in-frame clones, and not every one. The sample contains some 86,000 clones, around nine tenths of which appear only once. This material consisted of CD4+ or CD8+ T cells sorted from blood, taken in a trial of the OX40 agonist ivuxolimab. These receptors originate from an adult with an advanced solid tumor such as melanoma, head and neck, liver or kidney cancer.

J is TRBJ1-4 and V is TRBV10-3; the D gene is possibly TRBD1 (5 bases). Germline CDR1 is ENHRY and CDR2 is SYGVKD. The V end was cut by 2 bases, the J end by 5 bases, with 12 bases between. The CDR3 totals 15 residues. The chain's CDR3 is CAISEGRAGNEKLFF. Here the CDR3 DNA reads TGTGCCATCAGTGAGGGCAGGGCGGGAAATGAAAAACTGTTTTTT.

This clone appeared once. J is TRBJ2-1 and V is TRBV5-4; 8 bases match TRBD2. This CDR3 region has 15 residues. The germline gives CDR1 SGHNT, CDR2 YYREEE (reference sequence). After removal of 4 bases from V and 4 bases from J, the junction contained 7 bases not matched to a gene. The CDR3 here is CASSLSGSAYNEQFF. In DNA, the CDR3 is TGTGCCAGCAGCCTGAGCGGGAGTGCATACAATGAGCAGTTCTTC.

CDR3 bases: TGTGCCAGCAGTCCTCTTAGCGGGAGGGTAACAGATACGCAGTATTTT. Amino acid sequence: CASSPLSGRVTDTQYF. V gene TRBV9 combines with J gene TRBJ2-3, with 11 bases matching TRBD2. The V gene's germline CDR1 is SGDLS and CDR2 YYNGEE. The J segment lost 3 bases and the V segment lost 5 bases, leaving 8 bases of the junction unmatched. CDR3 size: 16 residues.

This clone was observed a single time. In nucleotides, the CDR3 is TGTGCCAGCAGCTTACTAGCGGGAGGCCAGGGAGATACGCAGTATTTT. Amino acid sequence: CASSLLAGGQGDTQYF. This rearrangement joins TRBV7-9 to TRBJ2-3; TRBD2 matches at 11 bases. The CDR3 loop spans 16 amino acids. Trimming took 2 bases from V and 5 from J; bases not matched to a gene: 6. Looked up from germline, CDR1 is SEHNR and CDR2 is FQNEAQ (reference sequence).

The chain joins TRBV18 to TRBJ2-7, with unresolved D. The germline gives CDR1 KGHSH, CDR2 LQKENI. The CDR3 has 13 residues. V shed 2 bases and J shed 3 bases, with 8 bases lying between them. The CDR3: CASSPARNYEQYF. DNA of the CDR3: TGTGCCAGCTCACCAGCAAGAAACTACGAGCAGTACTTC.

The chain couples TRBV5-1 to TRBJ2-7; 12 bases fit TRBD2. After removal of 6 bases from V and 7 bases from J, the junction contained 5 bases not matched to a gene. The CDR3 runs 13 residues. Germline CDR1 SGHRS, CDR2 YFSETQ. This CDR3 is CASTLAGGREQYF. In DNA, the CDR3 is TGCGCCAGCACCCTAGCGGGGGGGCGAGAGCAGTACTTC.

The J gene is TRBJ1-1, the V gene TRBV30; D is unclear. The germline V and J ends were trimmed by 4 bases and 4 bases, with 16 bases remaining between them. Germline V gives CDR1 GTSNPN, CDR2 SVGIG (reference sequence). The CDR3 totals 14 residues. CDR3 in DNA: TGTGCCTGGATAGGTACGTCGTGGGGCACTGAAGCTTTCTTT. This sequence encodes CAWIGTSWGTEAFF.

V and J are TRBV7-3 and TRBJ1-5; no firm D call. V was clipped by 0 bases and J by 4 bases, with 7 bases between them. CDR3 length: 14 amino acids. Germline values: CDR1 SGHTA, CDR2 FQGTGA. The CDR3 loop reads CASSLTGRNQPQHF. DNA of the CDR3: TGTGCCAGCAGCTTAACCGGGAGGAATCAGCCCCAGCATTTT.

The chain joins TRBV7-2 to TRBJ2-2; the D is unclear. Trimming pared 1 base from V and 7 bases from J, leaving 10 bases between. This CDR3 is built from 14 residues. The germline gives CDR1 SGHTA, CDR2 FQGNSA. CDR3: CASSLGDLGGELFF. Here the CDR3 DNA reads TGTGCCAGCAGCTTAGGAGACCTGGGCGGGGAGCTGTTTTTT.

The rearrangement uses TRBV21-1 and TRBJ2-4; the table's D gene call, TRBD1, was not cross checked with the DNA. TRBV21-1 is recorded as a pseudogene. CDR3 size: 19 residues. The CDR3 loop reads CASDKRTVRRPSAKNIQYF. The DNA for the CDR3 is TGTGCCAGCGACAAACGGACAGTCAGGAGGCCGTCAGCCAAAAACATTCAGTACTTC.

The chain links TRBV5-1 to TRBJ2-1, with no clear D. V was trimmed by 3 bases and J by 0 bases, leaving 4 bases between them. The germline V gene encodes CDR1 SGHRS and CDR2 YFSETQ. CDR3 length equals 13 residues. CDR3 amino acids: CASSSSSYNEQFF. The CDR3 DNA reads TGCGCCAGCAGCTCGAGCTCCTACAATGAGCAGTTCTTC.

In its sample, this clone was seen once. V is TRBV9 and J is TRBJ2-7; D gene ambiguous. V lost 2 bases, J lost 5 bases, and 17 bases lay in between. In germline, CDR1 is SGDLS, CDR2 YYNGEE. CDR3 length: 15 residues. The DNA for the CDR3 is TGTGCCAGCAGCGTCGGCCTGGGAATAGGCAACGAGCAGTACTTC. Its translation: CASSVGLGIGNEQYF.

The chain combines TRBV7-3 with TRBJ2-2; D possibly corresponds to TRBD2 (5 bases). V gave up 5 bases and J gave up 0 bases, with 13 bases separating them. CDR3 length: 16 residues. Germline V gene lookup returns CDR1 SGHTA and CDR2 FQGTGA. This CDR3 reads CASSPRGLTNTGELFF. CDR3 DNA sequence: TGTGCCAGCAGCCCCAGAGGACTTACGAACACCGGGGAGCTGTTTTTT.

V usage is TRBV6-5 and J usage is TRBJ2-7; 13 positions match TRBD2. The length of the CDR3 is 14 residues. Germline V lookup: CDR1 MNHEY, CDR2 SVGAGI. The trim removed 6 bases at V and 6 bases at J, leaving 5 bases unmatched. The CDR3 reads CASREGLAGFEQYF. The CDR3 DNA is TGTGCCAGCAGGGAGGGACTAGCGGGGTTCGAGCAGTACTTC.

This chain connects TRBV27 to TRBJ2-1, with 12 bases that match TRBD1. The germline V gene has CDR1 MNHEY and CDR2 SMNVEV (reference sequence). V was clipped by 3 bases and J by 4 bases; unmatched bases: 1. The length of the CDR3 is 15 residues. The CDR3 here is CASSLGQGAYNEQFF. As DNA, the CDR3 is TGTGCCAGCAGTTTGGGACAGGGGGCTTACAATGAGCAGTTCTTC.

The chain recombines TRBV4-1 with TRBJ2-1; D is undetermined. Germline loops: CDR1 MGHRA, CDR2 YSYEKL. V was clipped by 2 bases and J by 10 bases, with 12 bases between them. The CDR3 runs to 13 residues. DNA of the CDR3: TGCGCCAGCAGCCAACGTGAGACGGTCGAGCAGTTCTTC. Translation gives CASSQRETVEQFF.

The CDR3 DNA reads TGTGCCAGCAGCGTAAACGGATTGACGCAGTATTTT. This gives the protein CASSVNGLTQYF. The chain employs TRBV9 and TRBJ2-3; D is unclear. The germline V and J ends were trimmed by 1 base and 9 bases, with 9 bases remaining between them. The CDR3 is made up of 12 amino acids. Germline CDR1 reads SGDLS; CDR2 reads YYNGEE.